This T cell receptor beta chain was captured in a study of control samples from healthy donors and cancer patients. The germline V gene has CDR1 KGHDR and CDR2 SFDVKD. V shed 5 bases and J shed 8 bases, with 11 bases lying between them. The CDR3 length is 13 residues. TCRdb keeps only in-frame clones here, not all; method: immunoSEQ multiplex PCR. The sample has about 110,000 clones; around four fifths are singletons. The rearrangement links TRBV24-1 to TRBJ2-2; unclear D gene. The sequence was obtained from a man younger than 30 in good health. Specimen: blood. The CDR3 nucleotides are TGTGCCACCAGTGGTTTAGCAACAGGGGAGCTGTTTTTT. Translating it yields CATSGLATGELFF.